This TCR beta chain was found in a study of blood T cells in healthy people across ages. Germline V gene sequence: CDR1 LNHDA, CDR2 SQIVND (reference sequence). CDR3 length equals 13 residues. V gave up 7 bases and J gave up 6 bases, with 15 bases separating them. Comments on this clonotype: Its target is unknown.

Then a second PCR, running roughly 7 to 11 cycles, was carried out with a sample-barcoded 5' primer and a J-beta primer mix. TCRdb fed the 5' RACE reads into MiXCR, producing one record per CDR3 protein. Of approximately 780,000 distinct CDR3 sequences listed, roughly 24% are singletons. Overall study findings and caveats: One million T cells yielded diversity estimates that were considered underestimates.

The same sample was also studied in work on T cells of mothers and their children. That paper notes: Not a single persistent microchimeric T cell clone was detected.

The TCR originated in a boy aged 5-17 years in good health. Material: blood. The chain uses TRBV19 and TRBJ1-2, with D tentatively TRBD1 (5 bases). Written as DNA, the CDR3 is TGTGCCAGTACCCTGCAGGGTGGGCATGGCTACACCTTC. This codes for CASTLQGGHGYTF.